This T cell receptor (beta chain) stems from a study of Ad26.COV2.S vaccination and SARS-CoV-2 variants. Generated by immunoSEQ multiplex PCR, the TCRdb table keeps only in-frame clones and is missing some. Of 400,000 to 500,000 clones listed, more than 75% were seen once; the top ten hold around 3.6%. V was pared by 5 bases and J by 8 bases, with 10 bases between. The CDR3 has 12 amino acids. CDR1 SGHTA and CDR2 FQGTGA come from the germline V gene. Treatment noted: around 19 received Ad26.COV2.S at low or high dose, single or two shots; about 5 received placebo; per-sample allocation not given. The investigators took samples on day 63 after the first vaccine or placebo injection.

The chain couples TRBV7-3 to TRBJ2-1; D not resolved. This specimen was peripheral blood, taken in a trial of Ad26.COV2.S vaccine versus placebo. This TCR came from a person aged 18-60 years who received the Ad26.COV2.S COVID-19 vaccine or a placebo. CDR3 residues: CASSPRSDEQFF. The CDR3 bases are TGTGCCAGCAGCCCGAGGAGTGATGAGCAGTTCTTC. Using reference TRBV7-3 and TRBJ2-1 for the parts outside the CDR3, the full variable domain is GAGVSQTPSNKVTEKGKYVELRCDPISGHTALYWYRQSLGQGPEFLIYFQGTGAADDSGLPNDRFFAVRPEGSVSTLKIQRTERGDSAVYLCASSPRSDEQFFGPGTRLTVL.